The 4 T cell receptor beta chains listed next were all sequenced from one sample in a study of T cell repertoires in cytomegalovirus infection. From the reads, TCRdb called clonotypes with MiXCR, one entry per CDR3 protein. The repertoire has fewer than 550,000 distinct CDR3 sequences, roughly a third of them found once; the top ten carry roughly 13%. Sample: PBMCs. These receptor sequences come from a human donor in good health (CMV status not recorded). Some clones in this sample may be carry-over from other donors' samples.

This clonotype came up a few times. The gene calls are TRBV20-1 and TRBJ2-7; 9 nucleotides align to TRBD2. This CDR3 region has 15 residues. With 5 bases clipped from V and 2 bases from J, the junction kept 10 bases outside the gene matches. The germline CDR1 and CDR2 sequences are DFQATT and SNEGSKA (reference sequence). CDR3 residues: CSALPLAGYAYEQYF. The CDR3 bases are TGCAGTGCTCTTCCCCTAGCGGGGTACGCCTACGAGCAGTACTTC.

There are a few counts of this clonotype. The chain joins TRBV20-1 to TRBJ2-7; 10 bases agree with TRBD2. This CDR3 comprises 18 residues. Losses at the gene ends were 0 bases for V and 0 bases for J; bases not matched to a gene: 11. In germline, CDR1 is DFQATT, CDR2 SNEGSKA (reference sequence). The CDR3 protein is CSARDGGASGGLSYEQYF. DNA for the CDR3: TGCAGTGCTAGAGATGGGGGGGCTAGCGGGGGCCTCTCCTACGAGCAGTACTTC.

The chain has TRBV7-9 and TRBJ2-5; 12 nucleotides align to TRBD1. The trim removed 8 bases at V and 5 bases at J, leaving 6 bases unmatched. Looked up from germline, CDR1 is SEHNR and CDR2 is FQNEAQ (reference sequence). This CDR3 has 14 residues. CDR3 DNA: TGTGCCAGCTCCGGGACAGGGGGCTTCGAGACCCAGTACTTC. Its translation is CASSGTGGFETQYF.

The chain recombines TRBV6-5 with TRBJ2-3, with 9 bases that match TRBD2. The CDR3 consists of 16 residues. Trimming cost V 0 bases and J 5 bases; bases outside gene matches: 6. CDR1 and CDR2 (germline): MNHEY, SVGAGI. The CDR3 region has the DNA TGTGCCAGCAGTTACTCGCCTAGCGGGGCGGTAGATACGCAGTATTTT. Translated, it gives CASSYSPSGAVDTQYF.